This T cell receptor (beta chain) was obtained from a study of CD8 T cells in Susac syndrome. RNA amounts of roughly 0.45 to 1 ug underwent reverse transcription with random hexamers. MiXCR, run by TCRdb on the immunoSEQ multiplex PCR reads, gives a single entry per CDR3 protein. Of about 150,000 distinct CDR3 sequences in the sample, 85% to 95% were seen once. The sequence derives from a human donor with Susac syndrome. What was sequenced was CD8+ T cells from PBMCs.

For the CDR3, the DNA is TGCGCCAGCAGCCAAGATTACCTAGCGGGAGTAGGAGATACGCAGTATTTT. It codes for CASSQDYLAGVGDTQYF. J is TRBJ2-3 and V is TRBV4-1, with 10 bases lining up with TRBD2. The germline V gene encodes CDR1 MGHRA and CDR2 YSYEKL. The CDR3 loop spans 17 amino acids. The ends lost 0 bases at V and 5 bases at J; junction bases unmatched: 8.